This T cell receptor (beta chain) was obtained from a study of shared clonotypes between healthy human individuals. Study-wide results and limits: Clonotypes that were shared across a few donors made up 4% to 6% of naive CD4 clonotypes. Sequencing depth was expected to influence donor clonotype sharing.

This CDR3 has 17 residues. Trimming removed 4 bases from V and 2 bases from J, with 21 bases in between. CDR1 SGHTA and CDR2 FQGNSA come from the germline V gene. In regard to this clone: Its target is unknown.

Profiled with immunoSEQ multiplex PCR; TCRdb holds only in-frame clones, not every one. Of roughly 2 million clones detected, about 95% appear once; the ten largest clones hold roughly 1.1%. Terminally differentiated effector memory CD45RA+ cells were excluded from the naive CD8 cells, which were CD45RO-negative and positively selected for CCR7. The sequence was obtained from a man aged 18 to 30 in good health. The source material was naive CD8+ T cells sorted from blood. The V gene is TRBV7-2, the J gene TRBJ2-7; D is unclear. The CDR3 is CASSSSGLVQWTYEQYF. CDR3 in DNA: TGTGCCAGCAGCTCCAGTGGTCTCGTCCAGTGGACCTACGAGCAGTACTTC.